The 14 T cell receptor beta chains below come from one sample, sequenced in a study of blood T cell repertoires in COVID-19. Profiled with immunoSEQ multiplex PCR; TCRdb holds only in-frame clones, not every one. The data show a few hundred thousand clones, with 80% to 90% seen just once and more than 0.8% held by the top ten. The specimen sequenced was PBMCs or T cells enriched from blood (not recorded which). The receptors originated from a man aged 18 to 30 who had recovered from COVID-19.

This chain uses TRBV9 with TRBJ2-7; D is undetermined. V was cut by 0 bases and J by 0 bases, with 13 bases left in between. Germline assignment: CDR1 SGDLS and CDR2 YYNGEE. The CDR3 spans 16 residues. The CDR3 reads CASSVAASQFSYEQYF. CDR3 DNA: TGTGCCAGCAGCGTAGCTGCCTCCCAGTTCTCCTACGAGCAGTACTTC.

V is TRBV30 and J is TRBJ1-3, with D unresolved. From germline, CDR1 is GTSNPN and CDR2 SVGIG (reference sequence). V gave up 3 bases and J gave up 4 bases, with 10 bases separating them. The length of the CDR3 is 13 residues. In DNA, the CDR3 is TGTGCCTGGAGCAACGGTTTCGGAAACACCATATATTTT. This gives the protein CAWSNGFGNTIYF. Variable domain in full (rest from reference TRBV30 and TRBJ1-3): SQTIHQWPATLVQPVGSPLSLECTVEGTSNPNLYWYRQAAGRGLQLLFYSVGIGQISSEVPQNLSASRPQDRQFILSSKKLLLSDSGFYLCAWSNGFGNTIYFGEGSWLTVV.

This chain joins TRBV2 and TRBJ1-3; no clear D gene. Trimming took 2 bases from V and 0 from J, leaving 8 bases between them. Germline CDR1 is SNHLY and CDR2 is FYNNEI. CDR3 length equals 15 residues. The CDR3 nucleotides read TGTGCCAGCAGTGAAAAACGCTACTCTGGAAACACCATATATTTT. It is translated as CASSEKRYSGNTIYF. Filled out from reference TRBV2 and TRBJ1-3, the complete variable domain reads EPEVTQTPSHQVTQMGQEVILRCVPISNHLYFYWYRQILGQKVEFLVSFYNNEISEKSEIFDDQFSVERPDGSNFTLKIRSTKLEDSAMYFCASSEKRYSGNTIYFGEGSWLTVV.

The chain couples TRBV7-9 to TRBJ1-1; 7 nucleotides align to TRBD1. J gave up 6 bases and V 7 bases, and 8 bases lay outside the gene matches. This CDR3 contains 13 residues. The germline gives CDR1 SEHNR, CDR2 FQNEAQ (reference sequence). The CDR3, as DNA: TGTGCCAGCACCTGGACAGGAGGCCCTGAAGCTTTCTTT. Encoded protein: CASTWTGGPEAFF.

This sequence joins TRBV6-4 and TRBJ2-1, with D perhaps matching TRBD1 (5 bases). The CDR3 is 14 amino acids. Per the germline V gene, CDR1 is MRHNA and CDR2 is SNTAGT. Trimming shortened V by 2 bases and J by 4 bases, and 9 bases separated the two germline ends. CDR3 amino acids: CASSDRGKYNEQFF. In nucleotides, the CDR3 is TGTGCCAGCAGTGACAGGGGAAAATACAATGAGCAGTTCTTC.

This clone was detected once. CDR3 nucleotides: TGCGCCAGCAGCTTGAATGGAGGCACAGATACGCAGTATTTT. Protein sequence: CASSLNGGTDTQYF. This chain uses TRBV5-1 with TRBJ2-3; D unclear. Between the trimmed V and J ends, which lost 1 base and 1 base, there was a span of 7 bases. The length of the CDR3 is 14 residues. Germline CDR1 SGHRS, CDR2 YFSETQ.

This chain uses TRBV29-1 with TRBJ2-2; the match to TRBD1 covers 7 bases. Looked up from germline, CDR1 is SQVTM and CDR2 is ANQGSEA. The CDR3 runs to 15 residues. V dropped 3 bases and J dropped 4; count of bases not matched to a gene: 8. CDR3 loop: CSVDNGQETTGELFF. In DNA, the CDR3 is TGCAGCGTTGACAATGGACAGGAGACCACCGGGGAGCTGTTTTTT.

V and J are TRBV14 and TRBJ1-6; D remains unclear. The length of the CDR3 is 16 residues. Germline CDR1 and CDR2: SGHDN and FVKESK. Trimming shortened V by 0 bases and J by 7 bases, and 13 bases separated the two germline ends. The CDR3 nucleotides read TGTGCCAGCAGCCAAGAGCTCGGACGGAGGAATTCACCCCTCCACTTT. Encoded protein: CASSQELGRRNSPLHF.

CDR3 in amino acids: CATSRDLQGSSYNSPLHF. CDR3 nucleotide sequence: TGTGCCACCAGCAGAGATCTGCAGGGGAGCTCCTATAATTCACCCCTCCACTTT. The chain carries TRBV15 and TRBJ1-6, with D maybe TRBD1 (6 bases). Germline CDR1 and CDR2: LNHNV and YYDKDF (reference sequence). V lost 0 bases to trimming and J lost 0 bases, with 12 bases between them. The CDR3 covers 18 residues.

The chain couples TRBV19 to TRBJ1-2; 9 bases map to TRBD1. The V gene end was trimmed by 6 bases and the J gene end by 0 bases; junction bases not matched to a gene: 11. The germline V gene has CDR1 LNHDA and CDR2 SQIVND (reference sequence). CDR3 length equals 17 residues. The CDR3 protein is CASSLPGQGLPNYGYTF. The CDR3, as DNA: TGTGCCAGTAGCCTACCGGGACAGGGCTTACCTAACTATGGCTACACCTTC. The variable domain in full, completed from reference TRBV19 and TRBJ1-2, reads DGGITQSPKYLFRKEGQNVTLSCEQNLNHDAMYWYRQDPGQGLRLIYYSQIVNDFQKGDIAEGYSVSREKKESFPLTVTSAQKNPTAFYLCASSLPGQGLPNYGYTFGSGTRLTVV.

This clone was observed once. This sequence joins TRBV9 and TRBJ2-7, with D tentatively TRBD1 (5 bases). Germline CDR1 reads SGDLS; CDR2 reads YYNGEE. This CDR3 contains 14 residues. V lost 1 base and J lost 6, with 14 bases in between. The CDR3 DNA sequence: TGTGCCAGCAGCGTATCCAATACAGGAATCGAGCAGTACTTC. Amino acid sequence: CASSVSNTGIEQYF.

This CDR3 reads CASSQESSGARNEQFF. The DNA for the CDR3 is TGCGCCAGCAGCCAAGAATCAAGCGGAGCCCGGAATGAGCAGTTCTTC. The rearrangement uses TRBV4-3 and TRBJ2-1, with D tentatively TRBD2 (5 bases). The CDR3 is 16 amino acids. The V and J ends lost 0 bases and 7 bases respectively, with 16 bases between them. Per germline, CDR1 LGHNA and CDR2 YSLEER.

The rearrangement links TRBV13 to TRBJ2-7; unclear D gene. There are 13 residues in the CDR3. Germline-derived CDR1 and CDR2 are PRHDT and FYEKMQ (reference sequence). The V end was cut by 2 bases, the J end by 4 bases, with 9 bases between. This CDR3 is CASSLTSRYEQYF. The CDR3 DNA is TGTGCCAGCAGCTTAACTTCGCGGTACGAGCAGTACTTC.

J is TRBJ2-2 and V is TRBV7-2, with 9 bases fitting TRBD2. The CDR3 runs 17 residues. Germline V CDR1 and CDR2: SGHTA, FQGNSA. After removal of 1 base from V and 8 bases from J, the junction contained 11 bases not matched to a gene. CDR3 DNA sequence: TGTGCCAGCAGCTTAGGTGGGACTAGCCGCGTAAAGGGGGAGCTGTTTTTT. Protein product: CASSLGGTSRVKGELFF.